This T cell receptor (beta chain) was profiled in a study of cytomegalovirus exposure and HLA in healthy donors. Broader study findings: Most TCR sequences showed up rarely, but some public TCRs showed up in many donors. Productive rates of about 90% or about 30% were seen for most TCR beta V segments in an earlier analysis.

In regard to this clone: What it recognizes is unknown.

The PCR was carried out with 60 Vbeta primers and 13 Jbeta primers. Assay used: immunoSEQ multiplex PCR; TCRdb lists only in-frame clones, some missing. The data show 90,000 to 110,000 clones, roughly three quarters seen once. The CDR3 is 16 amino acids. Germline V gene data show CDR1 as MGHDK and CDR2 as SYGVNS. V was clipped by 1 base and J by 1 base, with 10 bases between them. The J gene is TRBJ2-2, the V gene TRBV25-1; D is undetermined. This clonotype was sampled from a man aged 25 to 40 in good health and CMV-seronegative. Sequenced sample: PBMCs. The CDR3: CASSEFEFKNTGELFF. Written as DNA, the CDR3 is TGTGCCAGCAGTGAATTTGAGTTTAAGAACACCGGGGAGCTGTTTTTT.